This record concerns one T cell receptor beta chain sequence. What antigen it recognizes has not been identified. No much larger clone is present one base from it, and per-base qualities are unavailable. This entry belongs to a study of OX40 agonist ivuxolimab in advanced cancers. For the wider study: Ivuxolimab was a fully human IgG2 agonistic monoclonal antibody targeting the costimulatory receptor OX40 (CD134). Prior anti-PD-1, anti-PD-L1 or anti-CTLA-4 therapy was permitted, and checkpoint inhibitors had been received by around 40% of dose-escalation patients. In the dose-escalation cohort, approximately 82% of patients were male, and the mean age was approximately 64 years, with a range of 23 to 79. The purpose of peripheral TCRbeta sequencing was to test whether ivuxolimab changed TCR sequence diversity and led to clonal T-cell expansion. The monotherapy dose-escalation portion (N = 52 patients) of the phase I ivuxolimab trial is reported in the paper. Among the approximately 50 dose-escalation patients, around 19 had hepatocellular carcinoma, roughly 15 melanoma, 9 renal cell carcinoma and 9 head and neck cancer. Partial responses occurred in three dose-escalation patients: two with cutaneous melanoma and one with hepatocellular carcinoma. Intravenous ivuxolimab was administered to patients every 2 weeks at six dose levels: 0.01, 0.1, 0.3, 1.5, 3 and 10 mg/kg.

Relative to germline, V is 6 bases shorter and J is 4 bases shorter, with 13 bases between their ends. Per the germline V gene, KGHSH is the CDR1 and LQKENI is the CDR2. The CDR3 contains 13 residues, cysteine and phenylalanine counted. Only the CDR3 part of the read is kept: 39 bases, read in frame from the first base. Genomic DNA was isolated from the sorted cells so that the TCRbeta CDR3 region could be sequenced. TCRbeta CDR3 regions were sequenced using the immunoSEQ Assay. This is the immuneACCESS table as TCRdb keeps it, with only in-frame sequences that have V and J called. A part of the clones is gone; compared with another copy, unresolved V genes explain less than half, and the rest is unexplained. Across this sample there are around 80,000 clones, with about 88% seen only once. Just under 1% of the sample is taken by the ten largest. The trial excluded patients who had a history of autoimmune disease or who were on systemic immunosuppression. In every dose cohort, peripheral blood was drawn for TCR sequencing at baseline, cycle 4 day 1, and cycle 7 day 1. Samples came from an open-label, multicenter, first-in-human phase I dose-escalation trial of ivuxolimab. Adults with locally advanced or metastatic melanoma, renal cell, hepatocellular, or head and neck squamous cell carcinoma were enrolled in the trial. Before TCR sequencing, CD4+ T cells and CD8+ T cells were sorted from peripheral blood as separate populations.

The full study reports these points: In partial responders in the 0.1-3.0 mg/kg groups, normalized peripheral clonal expansion was found to be among the lowest, especially among CD8+ T cells. Which antigens the clonally expanded peripheral T cells were specific for was not determined. After ivuxolimab, CD8+ T cells had more expanded clones than CD4+ T cells on average. Clonal expansion of both CD4+ and CD8+ blood T cells was observed from baseline to week 6 at doses 0.1 to 3.0 mg/kg. Low levels of normalized T-cell clonal expansion were also seen in some patients who did not respond.

The specimen was CD4+ or CD8+ T cells sorted from blood, collected in a trial of the OX40 agonist ivuxolimab. The sequence was collected from an adult with an advanced solid tumor such as melanoma, head and neck, liver or kidney cancer. The sequence links TRBV18 to TRBJ2-7, and perhaps TRBD2 as D gene, on 6 matching bases. The CDR3 loop reads CASSRDQIYEQYF. The sequence in DNA is TGTGCCAGCTCGCGGGACCAAATTTACGAGCAGTACTTC.